A selection of T cell receptor beta chains follows, all from one sample in a study of blood T cell repertoires in COVID-19. TCRdb keeps only in-frame clones here, not all; method: immunoSEQ multiplex PCR. The data show about 82,000 clones, around 78% seen once. Material for sequencing was peripheral blood. The receptors here all came from a man in his 60s with COVID-19, enrolled during active disease. Both conserved end residues are part of each CDR3. The D gene is left open where the match is weak. Clone sizes are given selectively: once, few, many, or a class where the clone is expanded.

TRBV19	.	TRBJ2-1	.	CASSALQGGLNEQFF	TGTGCCAGTAGTGCGTTACAGGGTGGGCTTAATGAGCAGTTCTTC
TRBV3-1/TRBV3-2	.	TRBJ2-2	TRBD2	CASSQVAGVAGELFF	TGTGCCAGCAGCCAAGTAGCGGGAGTGGCCGGGGAGCTGTTTTTT
TRBV29-1	.	TRBJ1-2	TRBD1	CSVDGRGWSGQGINYGYTF	TGCAGCGTTGATGGAAGGGGGTGGTCGGGACAGGGGATTAACTATGGCTACACCTTC
TRBV18	.	TRBJ2-4	.	CASFGEAKNIQYF	TGTGCCAGCTTCGGGGAGGCCAAAAACATTCAGTACTTC
TRBV4-3	.	TRBJ2-1	TRBD2	CASSQFWGGRAEEQFF	TGCGCCAGCAGCCAATTTTGGGGCGGGAGGGCCGAGGAGCAGTTCTTC
TRBV2	.	TRBJ1-2	.	CASSEALRKVDGYTF	TGTGCCAGCAGTGAAGCGCTCAGGAAGGTCGATGGCTACACCTTC
TRBV30	.	TRBJ2-1	.	CAWSVQSEQFF	TGTGCCTGGAGTGTACAGTCTGAGCAGTTCTTC
TRBV10-3	.	TRBJ1-2	.	CAISDSRRVGYTF	TGTGCCATCAGTGATAGTCGCAGGGTTGGCTACACCTTC
TRBV15	.	TRBJ2-6	.	CATSREGARWGPSGANVLTF	TGTGCCACCAGCAGAGAGGGAGCCCGATGGGGTCCCTCTGGGGCCAACGTCCTGACTTTC
TRBV12-3/TRBV12-4	.	TRBJ1-5	TRBD1	CASSYDRVRPQHF	TGTGCCAGCAGCTACGACAGGGTAAGGCCCCAGCATTTT
TRBV9	.	TRBJ2-2	TRBD1	CASSRQGFSDTGELFF	TGTGCCAGCAGCCGACAGGGGTTTTCGGACACCGGGGAGCTGTTTTTT
TRBV10-3	.	TRBJ1-3	.	CAISLQGAGNTIYF	TGTGCCATCAGTTTACAGGGCGCTGGAAACACCATATATTTT
TRBV30	.	TRBJ2-5	.	CAWSALETQYF	TGTGCCTGGAGTGCCCTGGAGACCCAGTACTTC
TRBV19	.	TRBJ1-3	.	CASTGGGSGNTIYF	TGTGCCAGTACCGGGGGGGGCTCTGGAAACACCATATATTTT
TRBV6-1	.	TRBJ2-7	TRBD2	CASSEARGGSYEQYF	TGTGCCAGCAGTGAAGCGCGGGGGGGCTCCTACGAGCAGTACTTC
TRBV19	.	TRBJ2-7	.	CASSTSGNYEQYF	TGTGCCAGTAGTACCTCAGGGAATTACGAGCAGTACTTC
TRBV9	.	TRBJ1-2	.	CASSAHRNLNYGYTF	TGTGCCAGCAGCGCCCACAGGAACTTAAACTATGGCTACACCTTC
TRBV19	.	TRBJ2-2	.	CASSYTTGPFTGELFF	TGTGCCAGTAGTTACACGACAGGACCGTTCACCGGGGAGCTGTTTTTT
TRBV7-8	.	TRBJ2-1	.	CASSLSEGGYYNEQFF	TGTGCCAGCAGCTTAAGTGAGGGGGGGTACTACAATGAGCAGTTCTTC
TRBV18	.	TRBJ2-7	TRBD2	CASSPGTSGSIPYEQYF	TGTGCCAGCTCACCCGGGACTAGCGGGAGTATCCCCTACGAGCAGTACTTC
TRBV5-1	.	TRBJ2-3	TRBD1	CASSPGTGRGTDTQYF	TGCGCCAGCAGCCCAGGGACAGGGCGGGGGACAGATACGCAGTATTTT
TRBV2	.	TRBJ2-2	TRBD1	CASMGQGAGRGTGELFF	TGTGCCAGCATGGGACAGGGGGCAGGAAGAGGCACCGGGGAGCTGTTTTTT
TRBV7-2	.	TRBJ2-2	TRBD2	CASSLFGTSGIGELFF	TGTGCCAGCAGCTTATTTGGGACTAGCGGGATCGGGGAGCTGTTTTTT
TRBV25-1	.	TRBJ2-5	.	CASRWAQETQYF	TGTGCCAGCAGATGGGCGCAAGAGACCCAGTACTTC
TRBV19	.	TRBJ1-5	.	CASSPSGGNQPQHF	TGTGCCAGTAGTCCCTCAGGGGGCAATCAGCCCCAGCATTTT
TRBV5-1	.	TRBJ2-5	.	CASSLEVRGRETQYF	TGCGCCAGCAGCTTGGAAGTCAGGGGTCGAGAGACCCAGTACTTC
TRBV4-1	.	TRBJ1-1	.	CASSQGERTEAFF	TGCGCCAGCAGCCAAGGGGAGAGGACTGAAGCTTTCTTT
TRBV15	once	TRBJ2-1	.	CATSTGALNEQFF	TGTGCCACCAGCACAGGGGCCCTCAATGAGCAGTTCTTC
TRBV5-4	.	TRBJ2-4	TRBD1	CASSTPEGQGAF	TGTGCCAGCAGCACCCCGGAAGGACAGGGTGCCTTC
TRBV3-1/TRBV3-2	.	TRBJ1-4	TRBD1	CASSQQDRGHGEKLFF	TGTGCCAGCAGCCAACAGGACAGGGGGCATGGAGAAAAACTGTTTTTT
TRBV12-3/TRBV12-4	.	TRBJ2-7	.	CASSSRSVQYF	TGTGCCAGCAGTTCCCGCTCAGTCCAGTACTTC
TRBV4-2	.	TRBJ2-7	TRBD1	CASSPPGQGNEQYF	TGTGCCAGCAGCCCACCGGGACAGGGAAACGAGCAGTACTTC
TRBV19	.	TRBJ2-1	.	CASNDRYNEQFF	TGTGCCAGTAATGACAGGTACAATGAGCAGTTCTTC
TRBV5-1	.	TRBJ2-3	TRBD1	CASSLTGTGSDTQYF	TGCGCCAGCAGCTTGACCGGGACAGGGTCAGATACGCAGTATTTT
TRBV19	few	TRBJ1-4	.	CASSPRDIITWKLFF	TGTGCCAGTAGCCCTCGGGACATTATAACGTGGAAACTGTTTTTT
TRBV19	few	TRBJ2-3	.	CASSKTVSTDTQYF	TGTGCCAGTAGTAAGACAGTTAGCACAGATACGCAGTATTTT
TRBV13	.	TRBJ1-2	.	CASSATDSNYGYTF	TGTGCCAGCAGCGCGACCGACAGTAACTATGGCTACACCTTC
TRBV7-3	.	TRBJ2-1	TRBD2	CASSLNRGGPVDNEQFF	TGTGCCAGCAGCTTAAATCGGGGGGGCCCGGTAGATAATGAGCAGTTCTTC
TRBV11-3	once	TRBJ2-1	.	CASSLSGTYNEQFF	TGTGCCAGCAGCTTAAGCGGAACGTACAATGAGCAGTTCTTC
TRBV5-1	many	TRBJ1-6	.	CASSPSSDYNSPLHF	TGCGCCAGCAGCCCCTCATCAGATTATAATTCACCCCTCCACTTT
TRBV18	.	TRBJ2-7	.	CASSPKEELAF	TGTGCCAGCTCACCAAAAGAAGAACTAGCCTTC
TRBV6-1	few	TRBJ2-7	.	CASSDRGEQYF	TGTGCCAGCAGTGACAGGGGCGAGCAGTACTTC
TRBV5-6	.	TRBJ2-2	.	CASSLFSGDTGELFF	TGTGCCAGCAGCTTGTTCTCGGGGGACACCGGGGAGCTGTTTTTT
TRBV6-6	.	TRBJ2-7	TRBD1	CASSSQAPGTGGEQYF	TGTGCCAGCAGTTCCCAGGCGCCCGGGACAGGGGGCGAGCAGTACTTC
TRBV3-1/TRBV3-2	.	TRBJ1-5	TRBD1	CASSQDRGHGQPQHF	TGTGCCAGCAGCCAAGACAGGGGGCACGGTCAGCCCCAGCATTTT